The following is a T cell receptor beta chain sequence with its context. The CDR3 loop spans 15 amino acids. The V and J ends lost 2 bases and 6 bases respectively, with 16 bases between them. Germline CDR1 SGHTA, CDR2 FQGNSA. The record originates from a study of T cell changes during pregnancy in multiple sclerosis. Assay: immunoSEQ multiplex PCR; the TCRdb copy retains only in-frame clones and omits some. The sample yields 70,000 to 80,000 clones, about 94% seen once. V gene TRBV7-2 combines with J gene TRBJ1-1, with D possibly being TRBD1 (5 bases). This receptor was identified in a female donor with multiple sclerosis, enrolled in a pregnancy study. The sample was peripheral blood, taken in the third trimester of pregnancy. Here the CDR3 DNA reads TGTGCCAGCAGCTTATTTCAGGGAAGGAGTGCTGAAGCTTTCTTT. This gives the protein CASSLFQGRSAEAFF.